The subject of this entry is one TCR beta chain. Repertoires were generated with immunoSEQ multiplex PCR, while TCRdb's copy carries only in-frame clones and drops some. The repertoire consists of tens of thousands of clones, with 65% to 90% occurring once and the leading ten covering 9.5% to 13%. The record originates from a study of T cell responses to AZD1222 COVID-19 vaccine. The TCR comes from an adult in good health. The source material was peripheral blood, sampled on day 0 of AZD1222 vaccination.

CDR3 nucleotides: TGTGCCAGCAGCACCCGGCCTAGCGGGAGCTACGAGCAGTACTTC. It yields the protein CASSTRPSGSYEQYF. V and J are TRBV7-8 and TRBJ2-7, with TRBD2 matching 10 bases. The CDR3 loop spans 15 amino acids. The trim removed 5 bases at V and 3 bases at J, leaving 7 bases unmatched. The V gene's germline CDR1 is SGHVS and CDR2 FQNEAQ.